The sequence of this T cell receptor (beta chain) was determined in a study of T cell repertoires in cytomegalovirus infection. Across the whole study: An indication of both CMV infection and matching HLA type came from public TCR beta signatures.

V was pared by 4 bases and J by 4 bases, with 6 bases of the junction left unmatched. The CDR3 sequence is 13 residues long. The germline V gene encodes CDR1 DFQATT and CDR2 SNEGSKA (reference sequence). Note on this clonotype: The antigen is unknown.

TCRdb fed the reads into MiXCR, producing one record per CDR3 protein. In the table there are some 400,000 distinct CDR3 sequences, around 18% of which are singletons. Study outcomes and limitations: In two of eight donors, the top clonotype was HLA-C-restricted CMV-specific.

The chain recombines TRBV20-1 with TRBJ2-7; 8 bases map to TRBD1. The sequenced material came from PBMCs. This receptor was obtained from a human donor in good health (CMV status not recorded). Some clones in this sample may be carry-over from other donors' samples. The CDR3 coding sequence is TGCAGTGCTATTCGGACAGGGTCTTACGAGCAGTACTTC. Protein product: CSAIRTGSYEQYF.